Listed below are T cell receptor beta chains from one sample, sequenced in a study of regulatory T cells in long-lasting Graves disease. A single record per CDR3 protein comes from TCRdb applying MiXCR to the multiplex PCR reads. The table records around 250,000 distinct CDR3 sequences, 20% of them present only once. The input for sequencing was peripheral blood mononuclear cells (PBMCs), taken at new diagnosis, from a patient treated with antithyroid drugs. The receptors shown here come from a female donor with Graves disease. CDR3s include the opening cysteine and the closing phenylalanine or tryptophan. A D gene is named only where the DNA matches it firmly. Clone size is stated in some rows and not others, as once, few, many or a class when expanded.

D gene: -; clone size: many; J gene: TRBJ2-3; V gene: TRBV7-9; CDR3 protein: CASGQGTDTQYF; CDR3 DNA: TGTGCCAGCGGGCAGGGGACAGATACGCAGTATTTT
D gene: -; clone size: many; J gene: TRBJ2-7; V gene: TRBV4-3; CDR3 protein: CASSQDLGGASDEQYF; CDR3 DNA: TGCGCCAGCAGCCAAGATCTGGGGGGAGCCTCGGACGAGCAGTACTTC
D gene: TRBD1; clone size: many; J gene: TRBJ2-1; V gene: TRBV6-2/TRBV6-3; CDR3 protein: CASSDRQGYNEQFF; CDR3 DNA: TGTGCCAGCAGTGACCGACAGGGTTACAATGAGCAGTTCTTC
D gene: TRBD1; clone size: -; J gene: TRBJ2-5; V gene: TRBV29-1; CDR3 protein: CSFRTGAETQYF; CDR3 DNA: TGCAGCTTCCGGACAGGGGCAGAGACCCAGTACTTC
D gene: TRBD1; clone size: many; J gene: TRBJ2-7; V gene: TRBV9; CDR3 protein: CASSSTGTDIYEQYF; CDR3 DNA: TGTGCCAGCAGCAGTACCGGGACAGACATCTACGAGCAGTACTTC
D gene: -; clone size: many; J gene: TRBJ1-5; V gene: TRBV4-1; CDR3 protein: CASSHQGMSNQPQHF; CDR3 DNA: TGCGCCAGCAGCCACCAGGGGATGAGCAATCAGCCCCAGCATTTT
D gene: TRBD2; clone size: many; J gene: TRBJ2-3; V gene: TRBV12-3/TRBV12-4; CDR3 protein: CASSSGLAGGTDTQYF; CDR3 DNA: TGTGCCAGCAGCTCGGGACTAGCGGGCGGCACAGATACGCAGTATTTT
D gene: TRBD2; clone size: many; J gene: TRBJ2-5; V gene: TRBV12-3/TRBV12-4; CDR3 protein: CASSESGRGLETQYF; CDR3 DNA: TGTGCCAGCAGTGAAAGCGGGAGAGGATTAGAGACCCAGTACTTC
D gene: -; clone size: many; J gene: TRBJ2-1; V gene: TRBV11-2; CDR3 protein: CASSSYISSYNEQFF; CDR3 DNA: TGTGCCAGCAGCTCGTACATTAGCTCCTACAATGAGCAGTTCTTC
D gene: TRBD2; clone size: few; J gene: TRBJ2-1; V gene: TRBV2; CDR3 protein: CASTLTSGLGEQFF; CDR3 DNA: TGTGCCAGCACCCTGACTAGCGGGTTAGGTGAGCAGTTCTTC
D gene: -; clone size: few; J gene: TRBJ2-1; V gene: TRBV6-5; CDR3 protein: CASSYPGLSGNEQFF; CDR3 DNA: TGTGCCAGCAGTTACCCGGGACTTTCGGGCAATGAGCAGTTCTTC
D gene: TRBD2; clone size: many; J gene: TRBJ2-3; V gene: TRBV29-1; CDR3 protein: CSVIGLAGRTDTQYF; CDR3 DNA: TGCAGCGTTATTGGACTAGCGGGGAGGACAGATACGCAGTATTTT
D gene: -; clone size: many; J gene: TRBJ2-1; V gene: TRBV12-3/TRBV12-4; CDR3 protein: CASSLDVWGAGTEQFF; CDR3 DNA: TGTGCCAGCAGTTTAGATGTTTGGGGGGCCGGGACTGAGCAGTTCTTC
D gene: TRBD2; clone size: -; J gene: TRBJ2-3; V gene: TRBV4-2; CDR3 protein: CASSQAGGLAGAYTQYF; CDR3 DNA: TGTGCCAGCAGCCAAGCTGGGGGACTAGCGGGGGCTTATACGCAGTATTTT
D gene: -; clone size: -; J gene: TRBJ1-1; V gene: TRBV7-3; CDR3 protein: CASSLSLGRMNTEAFF; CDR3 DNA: TGTGCCAGCAGCTTAAGTCTGGGGAGAATGAACACTGAAGCTTTCTTT
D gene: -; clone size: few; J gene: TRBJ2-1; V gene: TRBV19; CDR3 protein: CASSRRQSSSYNEQFF; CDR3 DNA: TGTGCCAGTAGTAGGAGACAGTCGAGCTCCTACAATGAGCAGTTCTTC
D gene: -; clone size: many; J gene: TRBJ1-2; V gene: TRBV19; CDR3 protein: CASTSGFSYGYTF; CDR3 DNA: TGTGCCAGTACTTCAGGATTTTCCTATGGCTACACCTTC
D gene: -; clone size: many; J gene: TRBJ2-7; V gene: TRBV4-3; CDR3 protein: CASSQEKGAYEQYF; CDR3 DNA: TGCGCCAGCAGCCAAGAGAAGGGGGCCTACGAGCAGTACTTC
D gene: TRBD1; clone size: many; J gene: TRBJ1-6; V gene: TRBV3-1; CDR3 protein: CASSLTGYNSPLHF; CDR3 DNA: TGTGCCAGCAGCTTGACAGGGTATAATTCACCCCTCCACTTT
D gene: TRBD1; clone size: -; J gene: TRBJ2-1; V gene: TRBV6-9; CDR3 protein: CASSYSGRTGKNEQFF; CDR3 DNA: TGTGCCAGCAGTTACTCAGGCCGGACAGGGAAGAATGAGCAGTTCTTC
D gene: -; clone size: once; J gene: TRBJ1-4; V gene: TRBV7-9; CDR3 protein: CASSPGENEKLFF; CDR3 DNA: TGTGCCAGCAGTCCAGGGGAGAATGAAAAACTGTTTTTT
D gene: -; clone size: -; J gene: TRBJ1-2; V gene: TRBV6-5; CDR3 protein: CASSYSQEWYGYTF; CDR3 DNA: TGTGCCAGCAGTTACTCCCAGGAGTGGTATGGCTACACCTTC
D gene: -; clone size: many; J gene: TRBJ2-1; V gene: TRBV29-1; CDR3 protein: CSSYSRGSYNEQFF; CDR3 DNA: TGCAGCTCCTATAGCAGGGGCTCCTACAATGAGCAGTTCTTC
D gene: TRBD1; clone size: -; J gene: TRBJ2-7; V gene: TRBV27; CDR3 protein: CASSLKDRVGDEQYF; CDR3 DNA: TGTGCCAGCAGCCTCAAGGACAGGGTCGGGGACGAGCAGTACTTC
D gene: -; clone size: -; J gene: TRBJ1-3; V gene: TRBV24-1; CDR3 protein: CATSQSGNTIYF; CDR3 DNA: TGTGCCACCAGCCAGTCTGGAAACACCATATATTTT
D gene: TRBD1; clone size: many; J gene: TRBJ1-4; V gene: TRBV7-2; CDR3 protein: CASSSTPTGGHEKLFF; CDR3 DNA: TGTGCCAGCAGCTCAACGCCGACAGGGGGCCATGAAAAACTGTTTTTT
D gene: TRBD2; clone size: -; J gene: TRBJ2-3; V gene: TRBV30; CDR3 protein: CACSGGTRTDTQYF; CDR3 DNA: TGTGCCTGCTCCGGGGGGACTCGCACAGATACGCAGTATTTT
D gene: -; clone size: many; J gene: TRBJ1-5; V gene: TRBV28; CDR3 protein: CASKDWGNQPQHF; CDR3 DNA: TGTGCCAGCAAAGACTGGGGCAATCAGCCCCAGCATTTT
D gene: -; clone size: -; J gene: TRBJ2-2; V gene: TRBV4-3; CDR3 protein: CASSQFSPAGELFF; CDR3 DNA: TGCGCCAGCAGCCAATTTTCGCCGGCCGGGGAGCTGTTTTTT
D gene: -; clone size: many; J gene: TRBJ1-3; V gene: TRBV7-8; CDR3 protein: CASSWEGNTIYF; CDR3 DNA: TGTGCCAGCAGCTGGGAGGGGAACACCATATATTTT
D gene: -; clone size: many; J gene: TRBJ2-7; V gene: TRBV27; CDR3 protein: CASSNGRGREQYF; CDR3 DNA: TGTGCCAGCAGTAACGGACGGGGACGCGAGCAGTACTTC
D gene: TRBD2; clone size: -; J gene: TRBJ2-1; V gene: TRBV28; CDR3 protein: CASRLTRLAGVYNEQFF; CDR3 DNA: TGTGCCAGCAGGCTGACCCGACTAGCGGGAGTGTACAATGAGCAGTTCTTC
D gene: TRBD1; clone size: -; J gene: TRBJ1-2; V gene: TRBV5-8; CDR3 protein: CASSPRDRAPNYGYTF; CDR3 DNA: TGTGCCAGCAGCCCCCGGGACAGGGCCCCTAACTATGGCTACACCTTC
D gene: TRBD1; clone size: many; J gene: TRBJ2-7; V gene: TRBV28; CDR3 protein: CASKSIGTGSYEQYF; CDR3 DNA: TGTGCCAGCAAGTCAATTGGGACAGGGTCCTACGAGCAGTACTTC
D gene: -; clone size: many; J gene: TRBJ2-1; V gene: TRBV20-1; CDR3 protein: CSALKELGGLSNEQFF; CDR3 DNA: TGCAGTGCATTGAAGGAGCTCGGGGGTTTGTCCAATGAGCAGTTCTTC
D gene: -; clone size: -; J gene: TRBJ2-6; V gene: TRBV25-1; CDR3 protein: CASEDTGANVLTF; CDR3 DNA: TGTGCCAGTGAAGATACTGGGGCCAACGTCCTGACTTTC
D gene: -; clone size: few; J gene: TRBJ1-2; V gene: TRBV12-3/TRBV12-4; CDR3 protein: CASRNLGGYTF; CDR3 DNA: TGTGCCAGTCGGAACCTAGGGGGCTACACCTTC
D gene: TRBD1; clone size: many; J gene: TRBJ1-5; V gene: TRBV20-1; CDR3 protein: CSADGQASNQPQHF; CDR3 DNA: TGCAGTGCTGACGGACAGGCTAGCAATCAGCCCCAGCATTTT
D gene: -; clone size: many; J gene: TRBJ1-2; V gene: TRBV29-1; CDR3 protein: CSGGGAPNYGYTF; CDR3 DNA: TGCAGCGGTGGGGGGGCCCCTAACTATGGCTACACCTTC
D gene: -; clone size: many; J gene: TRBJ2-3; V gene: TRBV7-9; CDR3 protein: CASSGPTDTQYF; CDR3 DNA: TGTGCCAGCAGCGGGCCAACAGATACGCAGTATTTT
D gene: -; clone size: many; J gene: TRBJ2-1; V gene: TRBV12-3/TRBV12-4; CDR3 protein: CASRLGTYNEQFF; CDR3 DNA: TGTGCCAGCAGACTGGGCACCTACAATGAGCAGTTCTTC
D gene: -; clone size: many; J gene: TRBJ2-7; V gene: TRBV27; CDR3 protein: CASVLGVREQYF; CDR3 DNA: TGTGCCAGCGTGCTGGGGGTTCGCGAGCAGTACTTC
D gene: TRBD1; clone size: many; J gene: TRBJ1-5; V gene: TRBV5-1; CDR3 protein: CASSLGGQGGRQPQHF; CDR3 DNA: TGCGCCAGCAGCTTGGGGGGACAGGGTGGTAGGCAGCCCCAGCATTTT